This entry lists 11 T cell receptor beta chains sequenced from one sample in a study of shared clonotypes between healthy human individuals. Clones were sequenced by immunoSEQ multiplex PCR, and TCRdb holds only the in-frame ones, with some missing. The sample contains 2 million to 2.5 million clones, 85% to 95% of which appear only once. The sequenced sample consisted of naive CD4+ T cells from PBMCs. Subset specified: CD45RA+ positively selected. The receptors derive from a man aged 18-30 years in good health. Some clones in this sample may be carry-over from other donors' samples.

V is TRBV4-1 and J is TRBJ2-6; TRBD1 is a possible D gene (5 bases). This CDR3 is built from 16 residues. V lost 0 bases, J lost 2 bases, and 8 bases lay in between. The germline gives CDR1 MGHRA, CDR2 YSYEKL. The CDR3 DNA reads TGCGCCAGCAGCCAAGACAGGGTCACTGGGGCCAACGTCCTGACTTTC. Protein sequence: CASSQDRVTGANVLTF.

This clone was seen only once. The chain couples TRBV7-9 to TRBJ2-2; the match to TRBD1 covers 9 bases. This CDR3 spans 15 amino acids. The V and J ends lost 8 bases and 3 bases, in that order; junction bases with no gene match: 7. Germline CDR1 is SEHNR and CDR2 is FQNEAQ (reference sequence). Here the CDR3 DNA reads TGTGCCAGCCGACGGGGGGACAGGGACACCGGGGAGCTGTTTTTT. This gives the protein CASRRGDRDTGELFF.

This clone was found a few times. The gene calls are TRBV19 and TRBJ1-3; D is uncertain. Germline V lookup: CDR1 LNHDA, CDR2 SQIVND (reference sequence). V shed 3 bases and J shed 2 bases, with 14 bases lying between them. The CDR3 loop spans 16 amino acids. The CDR3 loop is CASSIMAGPTGNTIYF. CDR3 bases: TGTGCCAGTAGTATTATGGCAGGACCCACTGGAAACACCATATATTTT.

The chain is built from TRBV15 and TRBJ2-7, with D maybe TRBD1 (6 bases). Germline values: CDR1 LNHNV, CDR2 YYDKDF (reference sequence). Trimming removed 0 bases from V and 3 bases from J, with 12 bases in between. This CDR3 has 15 amino acids. The chain's CDR3 is CATSRDRGQLYEQYF. The CDR3 bases are TGTGCCACCAGCAGAGATCGAGGACAGCTCTACGAGCAGTACTTC. Looking up the rest from reference TRBV15 and TRBJ2-7 gives the full variable domain: DAMVIQNPRYQVTQFGKPVTLSCSQTLNHNVMYWYQQKSSQAPKLLFHYYDKDFNNEADTPDNFQSRRPNTSFCFLDIRSPGLGDTAMYLCATSRDRGQLYEQYFGPGTRLTVT.

This chain uses TRBV5-8 with TRBJ2-1, with 10 bases that match TRBD2. The trim removed 0 bases at V and 2 bases at J, leaving 5 bases unmatched. The CDR3 covers 17 residues. Germline loops: CDR1 SGHTS, CDR2 YDEGEE. CDR3 protein: CASSLAGAGGTYNEQFF. The CDR3 nucleotides read TGTGCCAGCAGCTTGGCAGGAGCGGGAGGGACCTACAATGAGCAGTTCTTC.

The chain is built from TRBV4-1 and TRBJ1-4, with 7 positions matching TRBD1. The CDR3 has 15 residues. V shed 4 bases and J 1 base; nucleotides not matched to a gene: 3. CDR1 is MGHRA, CDR2 YSYEKL, per germline. The CDR3 region is CASSLYRGTNEKLFF. CDR3 DNA: TGCGCCAGCAGCCTTTACAGGGGAACTAATGAAAAACTGTTTTTT.

The rearrangement joins TRBV2 to TRBJ2-2; weak D call: TRBD2 (6 bases). Germline CDR1 SNHLY, CDR2 FYNNEI. The CDR3 spans 18 residues. V was trimmed by 1 base and J by 6 bases, leaving 21 bases between them. CDR3 loop: CASSEDRTGRSGAGELFF. The CDR3, as DNA: TGTGCCAGCAGTGAAGATAGGACGGGGAGGTCTGGGGCCGGGGAGCTGTTTTTT.

J is TRBJ2-3 and V is TRBV19; unclear D gene. The CDR3 consists of 13 residues. Germline lookup yields CDR1 LNHDA and CDR2 SQIVND (reference sequence). The germline V and J ends were trimmed by 7 bases and 0 bases, with 8 bases remaining between them. In nucleotides, the CDR3 is TGTGCCAGTAACAGTGCGAGCACAGATACGCAGTATTTT. The encoded protein is CASNSASTDTQYF.

This clone was observed a single time. The J gene is TRBJ2-7, the V gene TRBV10-3; D is possibly TRBD1 (7 bases). The CDR3 covers 17 residues. The V end lost 3 bases, the J end lost 2 bases, and 20 bases lay between the germline ends. CDR1 and CDR2 from the germline V gene are ENHRY and SYGVKD. The CDR3 protein is CAISEPPGLQGAYEQYF. The CDR3 DNA reads TGTGCCATCAGTGAACCTCCGGGACTCCAGGGGGCCTACGAGCAGTACTTC.

The chain employs TRBV4-1 and TRBJ1-5; no firm D call. This CDR3 region has 16 residues. Germline V lookup: CDR1 MGHRA, CDR2 YSYEKL. Between the trimmed V and J ends, which lost 3 bases and 7 bases, there was a span of 19 bases. CDR3 bases: TGCGCCAGCAGCCAGGGCCGTGGGGTGGCTAGGCAGCCCCAGCATTTT. Amino acids: CASSQGRGVARQPQHF.

The V call is TRBV7-9, the J call TRBJ2-1; D is uncertain. Germline loops: CDR1 SEHNR, CDR2 FQNEAQ (reference sequence). Trimming stripped 4 bases from V and 8 bases from J, with 12 bases between. This CDR3 is 13 amino acids long. The chain's CDR3 is CASSWAAIDEQFF. For the CDR3, the DNA is TGTGCCAGCAGCTGGGCTGCTATAGATGAGCAGTTCTTC.